The following is a T cell receptor (beta chain) sequence with its context. Its antigen remains unidentified. Base-call qualities are not available, and no considerably larger clone is one nucleotide away. The sample is drawn from a study of blood T cell repertoires in COVID-19 (dated by TCRdb to about 2020). Broadly, across the study: The collaborator samples originated in the United States, Italy and Spain and spanned the acute and convalescent phases of COVID-19. A de-identified subject ID, COVID-19 status, age in years and sex were almost always included in the sample metadata. Samples were obtained from the ongoing ImmuneRACE study (first 160 participants) and from 950 to 1,500 subjects provided by 6 global collaborators. Where available, HLA class I and class II types were obtained from metadata supplied by the sample provider rather than from assay-based typing. Subjects who had been exposed to COVID-19, were actively infected with it, or had recovered from it provided the deeply sampled blood TCRbeta repertoires that made up the dataset. The repertoires were released in a freely available public database intended as a resource for research on the immune response to SARS-CoV-2. The material from the prospective study consisted of cDNA or gDNA derived from T cells, B-cell-depleted T cells, or PBMCs. What the work shows at the level of the full study, not this receptor alone: Clinical and demographic metadata were provided uncurated, with the amount varying by source and participant.

TCRbeta CDR3 regions were amplified from genomic DNA by means of the immunoSEQ Assay, a bias-controlled multiplex PCR. The source study handled its data this way. Within the assay, amplification of reference gene primers was used to estimate how many nucleated cells each sample contained. To quantify the absolute abundance of each unique TCRbeta CDR3 rearrangement, sequence reads were collapsed and filtered. Productive Simpson clonality was computed per sample as the square root of Simpson's diversity index over productive rearrangements. In TCRdb, the immuneACCESS table is reduced to in-frame sequences with V and J assigned. These tables do not hold every clone; where another copy was compared, an unresolved V gene accounts for under half, and the others remain unexplained. V and J calls plus clone size are reproduced from that table; the DNA served to infer D and trimming. Present in this sample are just under 45,000 clones, around 80% of which were seen just once. The ten largest account for about 40% of the sample.

V and J are truncated by 5 bases and 1 base respectively, leaving an intervening sequence of 20 bases. Including the terminal cysteine and phenylalanine, the CDR3 comprises 17 residues. Only the CDR3 part of the read is kept: 51 bases, read in frame from the first base. In the germline V gene (reference sequence), CDR1 corresponds to SEHNR and CDR2 to FQNEAQ. Whole blood was collected in K2EDTA tubes by collaborating institutions according to the institutions' own protocols. Collaborator samples were shipped for TCRbeta analysis as frozen whole blood, isolated PBMCs, or DNA extracted from either sample type.

The sequence was obtained from a human donor in a cohort sampled during active COVID-19. Input material: peripheral blood. The rearranged segments are TRBV7-9 and TRBJ1-1, with no D gene named confidently. The CDR3 region reads CASSQPIYSLGNTEAFF. The base sequence is TGTGCCAGCAGCCAACCCATATACAGTCTCGGGAACACTGAAGCTTTCTTT.